Listed here are 29 T cell receptor beta chains from one sample, sequenced in a study of blood T cell repertoires in COVID-19. The assay was immunoSEQ multiplex PCR, and TCRdb's table has in-frame clones only and misses some. The table lists about 670,000 clones, 85% to 90% of them singletons, with approximately 0.25% in the top ten. The source material was peripheral blood. Source of these receptors: a woman younger than 35 with acute or convalescent COVID-19.

This clone was counted a few times. V and J are TRBV7-2 and TRBJ1-4; TRBD1 matches 8 bases. The CDR3 runs to 15 residues. Germline V gene lookup returns CDR1 SGHTA and CDR2 FQGNSA. J gave up 3 bases and V 3 bases, and 3 bases lay outside the gene matches. The CDR3 loop is CASSFRGPANEKLFF. The CDR3 DNA follows: TGTGCCAGCAGCTTCAGGGGGCCGGCTAATGAAAAACTGTTTTTT.

V gene TRBV7-9 combines with J gene TRBJ1-3; no definite D call. CDR1 and CDR2 from the germline V gene are SEHNR and FQNEAQ (reference sequence). Trimming stripped 4 bases from V and 1 base from J, with 5 bases between. The CDR3 consists of 13 residues. The CDR3 protein is CASSSLSGNTIYF. The CDR3 nucleotides read TGTGCCAGCAGCTCACTTTCTGGAAACACCATATATTTT.

V is TRBV5-1 and J is TRBJ2-2, with TRBD1 matching 8 bases. This CDR3 is 16 amino acids long. Germline loops: CDR1 SGHRS, CDR2 YFSETQ. Unmatched junction bases numbered 6, after V lost 3 bases and J lost 2 bases. The CDR3 sequence: CASSSDRGRNTGELFF. DNA of the CDR3: TGCGCCAGCAGCTCAGACAGGGGTCGAAACACCGGGGAGCTGTTTTTT.

Regarding this clone: The sample contains more than one DNA sequence encoding this CDR3. The chain couples TRBV11-3 to TRBJ2-3; no clear D gene. The V gene lost 1 base and the J gene lost 2 bases, with 7 bases spanning the gap. CDR1 is SGHNT and CDR2 is YENEEA in the germline V gene. The CDR3 loop spans 14 amino acids. The CDR3 is CASSLGRNTDTQYF. CDR3 DNA sequence: TGTGCCAGCAGCTTAGGCAGGAACACAGATACGCAGTATTTT.

The rearrangement uses TRBV2 and TRBJ1-2, with no clear D. The V end was cut by 3 bases, the J end by 5 bases, with 16 bases between. This CDR3 is built from 15 residues. CDR1 SNHLY and CDR2 FYNNEI come from the germline V gene. The CDR3: CASSERSVRLYGYTF. The CDR3 region has the DNA TGTGCCAGCAGTGAGAGGTCGGTACGCTTATATGGCTACACCTTC. The variable domain in full, completed from reference TRBV2 and TRBJ1-2, reads EPEVTQTPSHQVTQMGQEVILRCVPISNHLYFYWYRQILGQKVEFLVSFYNNEISEKSEIFDDQFSVERPDGSNFTLKIRSTKLEDSAMYFCASSERSVRLYGYTFGSGTRLTVV.

The rearrangement joins TRBV19 to TRBJ1-1, with D possibly being TRBD1 (5 bases). Trimming pared 5 bases from V and 1 base from J, leaving 8 bases between. CDR1 LNHDA and CDR2 SQIVND come from the germline V gene (reference sequence). This CDR3 has 13 amino acids. The chain's CDR3 is CASSPRENTEAFF. The CDR3 region has the DNA TGTGCCAGTAGTCCCAGGGAGAACACTGAAGCTTTCTTT.

This chain joins TRBV2 and TRBJ2-3; TRBD1 agrees at 8 bases. This CDR3 spans 17 amino acids. The ends lost 3 bases at V and 3 bases at J; junction bases unmatched: 11. CDR1 and CDR2 from the germline V gene are SNHLY and FYNNEI. The CDR3, as DNA: TGTGCCAGCAGTGAGTTCCGGGACAGGTTCGTTACAGATACGCAGTATTTT. Encoded protein: CASSEFRDRFVTDTQYF.

The chain recombines TRBV6-2 or TRBV6-3 with TRBJ2-1; no clear D gene. This CDR3 is 14 amino acids long. Germline CDR1 MNHEY, CDR2 SVGEGT. Trimming removed 0 bases from V and 7 bases from J, with 10 bases in between. The CDR3 DNA reads TGTGCCAGCAGTTACTCGACTGGGTTTAATGAGCAGTTCTTC. Protein sequence: CASSYSTGFNEQFF.

V and J are TRBV9 and TRBJ2-3; D not certain. This CDR3 spans 15 amino acids. CDR1 is SGDLS, CDR2 YYNGEE, per germline. Trimming removed 0 bases from V and 4 bases from J, with 12 bases in between. The CDR3 nucleotides read TGTGCCAGCAGCGTAGCGATAGTCCGCCCAGATACGCAGTATTTT. Translated: CASSVAIVRPDTQYF.

The rearrangement uses TRBV7-2 and TRBJ1-4; D unresolved. The ends were cut back, 6 bases at V and 8 bases at J, with 16 bases in the middle. Germline V gives CDR1 SGHTA, CDR2 FQGNSA. The length of the CDR3 is 14 residues. CDR3 protein: CASSSRGGVEKLFF. In DNA form, the CDR3 reads TGTGCCAGCAGTTCCCGAGGCGGGGTAGAAAAACTGTTTTTT.

The chain joins TRBV11-2 to TRBJ1-2; the D gene is possibly TRBD1 (5 bases). This CDR3 spans 13 amino acids. Germline V lookup: CDR1 SGHAT, CDR2 FQNNGV. V was shortened by 3 bases and J by 4 bases, with 9 bases between the two germline ends. The CDR3 sequence: CASSLGEVYGYTF. CDR3 coding DNA: TGTGCCAGCAGCTTGGGGGAGGTCTATGGCTACACCTTC.

The rearrangement links TRBV7-2 to TRBJ1-1; D remains unclear. Trimming cost V 1 base and J 0 bases, with 6 bases left between them. CDR1 SGHTA and CDR2 FQGNSA come from the germline V gene. This CDR3 has 14 amino acids. In DNA, the CDR3 is TGTGCCAGCAGCTTAGTTCCAATGAACACTGAAGCTTTCTTT. Translation gives CASSLVPMNTEAFF.

The CDR3 DNA reads as TGTGCCAGCAGCTTAGCAGGGAGGGGTGGCTACACCTTC. This encodes CASSLAGRGGYTF. V and J are TRBV7-2 and TRBJ1-2; TRBD1 might be the D (5 bases). This CDR3 contains 13 residues. V lost 0 bases and J 7 bases, leaving 9 bases between the germline ends. Germline assignment: CDR1 SGHTA and CDR2 FQGNSA.

The chain is built from TRBV5-6 and TRBJ2-5; no reliable D call. Trimming left V 4 bases short and J 5 bases short, with 12 bases between. Looked up from germline, CDR1 is SGHDT and CDR2 is YYEEEE. The CDR3 is 13 residues long. CDR3 in DNA: TGTGCCAGCAGCGGTAGTTCCCCCGAGACCCAGTACTTC. Translating gives CASSGSSPETQYF.

The chain couples TRBV19 to TRBJ1-1, with 8 bases that match TRBD1. V shed 7 bases and J 0 bases; nucleotides not matched to a gene: 1. This CDR3 region has 13 residues. From germline, CDR1 is LNHDA and CDR2 SQIVND (reference sequence). CDR3 region: CASKDRVNTEAFF. The CDR3 DNA reads TGTGCCAGTAAGGACAGGGTGAACACTGAAGCTTTCTTT.

The chain is built from TRBV6-5 and TRBJ2-3, with D perhaps TRBD1 (6 bases). Germline CDR1 reads MNHEY; CDR2 reads SVGAGI. Trimming shortened V by 3 bases and J by 3 bases, and 10 bases separated the two germline ends. The CDR3 covers 14 residues. The CDR3 coding sequence is TGTGCCAGCAGTTATAGGCAGGGGACAGATACGCAGTATTTT. Translation: CASSYRQGTDTQYF.

The gene calls are TRBV6-6 and TRBJ1-5; D is uncertain. Germline CDR1 and CDR2: MNHNY and SVGAGI (reference sequence). The CDR3 loop spans 14 amino acids. V was trimmed by 3 bases and J by 4 bases, leaving 10 bases between them. This CDR3 is CASSYWAMNQPQHF. In DNA form, the CDR3 reads TGTGCCAGCAGTTATTGGGCCATGAATCAGCCCCAGCATTTT.

The V and J genes are TRBV5-1 and TRBJ2-2, with D perhaps TRBD1 (6 bases). Germline CDR1 is SGHRS and CDR2 is YFSETQ. V lost 4 bases, J lost 2 bases, and 9 bases lay in between. CDR3 length equals 14 residues. CDR3 coding DNA: TGCGCCAGCAGCGACAGGTTAAACACCGGGGAGCTGTTTTTT. As protein: CASSDRLNTGELFF.

This clone appeared a few times. The rearrangement links TRBV2 to TRBJ2-1; 7 nucleotides match TRBD1. Germline assignment: CDR1 SNHLY and CDR2 FYNNEI. The V gene end was trimmed by 6 bases and the J gene end by 7 bases; junction bases not matched to a gene: 12. The CDR3 length is 15 residues. CDR3 protein: CASRSGQAPGNEQFF. As DNA, the CDR3 is TGTGCCAGCAGGTCCGGACAGGCCCCTGGGAATGAGCAGTTCTTC.

The V gene is TRBV30, the J gene TRBJ2-3; tentative D call: TRBD1 (6 bases). The V gene's germline CDR1 is GTSNPN and CDR2 SVGIG (reference sequence). The V end was cut by 3 bases, the J end by 3 bases, with 10 bases between. The CDR3 totals 13 residues. CDR3 DNA sequence: TGTGCCTGGAGGGACAGATCAACAGATACGCAGTATTTT. It codes for CAWRDRSTDTQYF.

V is TRBV19 and J is TRBJ1-6; TRBD1 might be the D (5 bases). This CDR3 has 14 amino acids. The V end was cut by 4 bases, the J end by 5 bases, with 9 bases between. Germline V CDR1 and CDR2: LNHDA, SQIVND (reference sequence). CDR3 amino acids: CASSRVGDNSPLHF. CDR3 in DNA: TGTGCCAGTAGTAGGGTAGGGGATAATTCACCCCTCCACTTT.

The chain couples TRBV7-8 to TRBJ1-2; possibly TRBD1 for D (5 bases). The CDR3 totals 13 residues. Deletions cut 4 bases from V and 3 bases from J, with 9 bases between. Germline CDR1 is SGHVS and CDR2 is FQNEAQ. The DNA of the CDR3 is TGTGCCAGCAGCTCCCAGACAGACTATGGCTACACCTTC. Its translation is CASSSQTDYGYTF.

The V and J genes are TRBV19 and TRBJ1-2, with D possibly TRBD1 on 5 matching bases. The CDR3 length is 16 residues. Trimming stripped 4 bases from V and 3 bases from J, with 18 bases between. Germline CDR1 and CDR2: LNHDA and SQIVND (reference sequence). Here the CDR3 DNA reads TGTGCCAGTAGTAGCCGCAACAGGCCAGAGGACTATGGCTACACCTTC. The encoded protein is CASSSRNRPEDYGYTF.

This sequence joins TRBV19 and TRBJ1-2; possibly TRBD1 for D (5 bases). The V gene's germline CDR1 is LNHDA and CDR2 SQIVND (reference sequence). CDR3 length equals 16 residues. Trimming left V 5 bases short and J 2 bases short, with 18 bases between. DNA for the CDR3: TGTGCCAGTAGTGCCGCGTCTTGGGGCGCAAACTATGGCTACACCTTC. It yields the protein CASSAASWGANYGYTF. Variable domain in full (rest from reference TRBV19 and TRBJ1-2): DGGITQSPKYLFRKEGQNVTLSCEQNLNHDAMYWYRQDPGQGLRLIYYSQIVNDFQKGDIAEGYSVSREKKESFPLTVTSAQKNPTAFYLCASSAASWGANYGYTFGSGTRLTVV.

This chain connects TRBV18 to TRBJ1-3; 11 bases agree with TRBD1. This CDR3 comprises 15 residues. Germline CDR1 is KGHSH and CDR2 is LQKENI. With 3 bases clipped from V and 3 bases from J, the junction kept 1 base outside the gene matches. The CDR3 is CASSPGQGVGNTIYF. CDR3 DNA sequence: TGTGCCAGCTCACCGGGACAGGGGGTTGGAAACACCATATATTTT.

The count of this clone is one. The V call is TRBV19, the J call TRBJ1-1; D perhaps matches TRBD1 (6 bases). The V end lost 5 bases, the J end lost 7 bases, and 17 bases lay between the germline ends. CDR3 size: 14 residues. CDR1 LNHDA and CDR2 SQIVND come from the germline V gene (reference sequence). CDR3 region: CASSSGAGLGEAFF. The DNA for the CDR3 is TGTGCCAGTAGTTCAGGGGCGGGTTTGGGTGAAGCTTTCTTT.

The CDR3 DNA reads TGCAGCGTTACCGACCGTACTATGAACACTGAAGCTTTCTTT. It codes for CSVTDRTMNTEAFF. The chain links TRBV29-1 to TRBJ1-1, with D hard to call. Between the trimmed V and J ends, which lost 5 bases and 0 bases, there was a span of 13 bases. This CDR3 contains 14 residues. The V gene's germline CDR1 is SQVTM and CDR2 ANQGSEA.

This rearrangement joins TRBV24-1 to TRBJ1-1, with D maybe TRBD1 (5 bases). The CDR3 loop spans 14 amino acids. CDR1 and CDR2 (germline): KGHDR, SFDVKD. V was pared by 0 bases and J by 3 bases, with 7 bases between. The DNA for the CDR3 is TGTGCCACCAGTGATTTGGCAGGGTACACTGAAGCTTTCTTT. This codes for CATSDLAGYTEAFF.

The V gene is TRBV20-1, the J gene TRBJ1-2; perhaps TRBD1 as D (5 bases). Germline CDR1 and CDR2: DFQATT and SNEGSKA (reference sequence). The CDR3 contains 11 residues. For the CDR3, the DNA is TGCAGCCGGCTGGGGCTAAGGGGCTACACCTTC. Protein product: CSRLGLRGYTF.